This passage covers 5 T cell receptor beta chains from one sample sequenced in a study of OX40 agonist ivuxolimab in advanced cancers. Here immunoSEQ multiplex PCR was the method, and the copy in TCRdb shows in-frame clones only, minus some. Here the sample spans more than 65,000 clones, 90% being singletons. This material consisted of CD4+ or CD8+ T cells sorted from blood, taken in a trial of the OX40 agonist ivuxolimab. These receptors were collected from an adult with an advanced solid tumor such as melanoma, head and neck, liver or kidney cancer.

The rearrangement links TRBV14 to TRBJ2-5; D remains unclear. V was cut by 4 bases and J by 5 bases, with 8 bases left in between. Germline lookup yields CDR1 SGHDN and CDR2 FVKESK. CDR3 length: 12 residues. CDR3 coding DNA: TGTGCCAGCAGCCGAGACGGGGAGACCCAGTACTTC. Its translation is CASSRDGETQYF.

The DNA of the CDR3 is TGCAGCGTTGAATTGGGAAGGCGGACTAGGGGCAATGAGCAGTTCTTC. It encodes CSVELGRRTRGNEQFF. This rearrangement joins TRBV29-1 to TRBJ2-1; 7 nucleotides agree with TRBD2. V trimming: 2 bases; J trimming: 6 bases; junction bases outside the gene matches: 13. Germline values: CDR1 SQVTM, CDR2 ANQGSEA. This CDR3 region has 16 residues.

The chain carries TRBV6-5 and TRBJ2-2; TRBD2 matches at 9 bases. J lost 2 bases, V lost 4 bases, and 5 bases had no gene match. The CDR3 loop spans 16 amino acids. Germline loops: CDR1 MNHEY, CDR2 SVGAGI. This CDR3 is CASSSRGLANTGELFF. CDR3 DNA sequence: TGTGCCAGCAGTTCTCGGGGACTAGCAAACACCGGGGAGCTGTTTTTT.

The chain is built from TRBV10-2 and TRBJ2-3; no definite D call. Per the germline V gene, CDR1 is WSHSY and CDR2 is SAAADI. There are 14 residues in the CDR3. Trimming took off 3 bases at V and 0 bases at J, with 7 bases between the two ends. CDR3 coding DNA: TGCGCCAGCAGTGAAGTGAGAAGCACAGATACGCAGTATTTT. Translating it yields CASSEVRSTDTQYF.

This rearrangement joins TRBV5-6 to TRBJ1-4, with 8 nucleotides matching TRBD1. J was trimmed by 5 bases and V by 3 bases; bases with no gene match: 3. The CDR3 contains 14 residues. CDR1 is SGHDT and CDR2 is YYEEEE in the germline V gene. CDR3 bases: TGTGCCAGCAGCTGGGACAGGCGAAATGAAAAACTGTTTTTT. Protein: CASSWDRRNEKLFF.